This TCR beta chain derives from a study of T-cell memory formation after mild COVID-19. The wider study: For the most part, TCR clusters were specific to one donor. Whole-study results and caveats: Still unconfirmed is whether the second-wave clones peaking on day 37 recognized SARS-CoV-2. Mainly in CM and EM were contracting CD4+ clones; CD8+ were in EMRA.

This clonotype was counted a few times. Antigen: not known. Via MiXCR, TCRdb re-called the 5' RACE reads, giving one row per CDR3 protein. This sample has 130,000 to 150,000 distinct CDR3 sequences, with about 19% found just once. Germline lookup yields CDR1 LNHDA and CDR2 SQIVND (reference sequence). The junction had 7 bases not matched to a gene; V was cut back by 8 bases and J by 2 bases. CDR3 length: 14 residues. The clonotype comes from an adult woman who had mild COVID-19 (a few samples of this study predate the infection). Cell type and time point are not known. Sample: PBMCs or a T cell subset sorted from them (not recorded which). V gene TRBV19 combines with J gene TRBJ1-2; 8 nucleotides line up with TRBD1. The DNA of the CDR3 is TGTGCCAGTTCTACAGGGGGACTAAACTATGGCTACACCTTC. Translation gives CASSTGGLNYGYTF.